This T cell receptor (beta chain) stems from a study of response to subunit inactivated influenza vaccine. TCRdb fed the RT-PCR reads into MiXCR, producing one record per CDR3 protein. The sample yields about 300,000 distinct CDR3 sequences, over 20% seen once. Overall study results and limits: Authors suggested each seasonal flu vaccination may recruit only limited numbers of new T cells.

Note on this clonotype: The target antigen is unknown.

This TCR was sampled from a man aged 50-75 years who received an inactivated influenza vaccine. This sample comprised PBMCs from blood, obtained approximately 20 months after vaccination.

The CDR3, as DNA: TGTGCCAGCAGTGATCCAGGGGTGGCCTATGGCTACACCTTC. Amino acids: CASSDPGVAYGYTF. This chain joins TRBV28 and TRBJ1-2, with a weak D call TRBD1 (6 bases). The germline V gene encodes CDR1 MDHEN and CDR2 SYDVKM. Between the trimmed V and J ends, which lost 5 bases and 4 bases, there was a span of 14 bases. The CDR3 loop spans 14 amino acids.